This T cell receptor (beta chain) was profiled in a study of T cell clones after liver transplantation. Thawed unstimulated PBMCs were FACS-sorted by CD3, CD4 and CD8 into two populations. Germline V gives CDR1 SGDLS, CDR2 YYNGEE. The CDR3 is made up of 14 amino acids. V shed 3 bases and J shed 6 bases, with 15 bases lying between them. Only in-frame clones appear in the TCRdb table, and some are missing; sequencing was by immunoSEQ multiplex PCR. Of 65,000 to 85,000 clones listed, 84% are singletons. This TCR came from a human patient who received a liver transplant. The graft donor may have given rise to some T cells. This material consisted of CD4+ T cells from blood, taken around 50 months after liver transplant. The genes are TRBV9 and TRBJ1-2, with D perhaps TRBD1 (6 bases). Here the CDR3 DNA reads TGTGCCAGCAGCGCGCAGACAGGAATAGATGGCTACACCTTC. The encoded protein is CASSAQTGIDGYTF.